This record concerns one T cell receptor (beta chain) sequence. Antigen unknown. At one boundary the junction diverges from the germline segment, which might be a read error. RNA was extracted from bulk tissue without any cell sorting. Distant lung tissue was collected more than 3 cm away from the tumor edge. Donors were chemotherapy-naive, newly diagnosed lung cancer surgical patients in China, August–November 2014. The sample comes from a study of tumor and adjacent non-tumor tissue in lung cancer. Study information: Patients comprised 12 adenocarcinoma, a couple of squamous cell carcinoma and 1 small cell lung cancer. Study-level points and caveats: Top 100 clones took a larger repertoire share in normal lung.

Three rounds of nested PCR, following a modified ARM-PCR protocol, produced the TCRbeta library. TCRdb re-analysed the multiplex PCR reads in MiXCR, keeping a single row per CDR3 protein. The table shows tens of thousands of distinct CDR3 sequences, with about four fifths occurring only once. The CDR3 length is 14 residues. Germline CDR1 is SGHTA and CDR2 is FQGTGA. The sequenced material came from distant non-tumor lung tissue. This clonotype originated in a man aged 60 to 75 with non-small cell lung cancer. This chain connects TRBV7-3 to TRBJ2-3; 10 bases match TRBD2. Here the CDR3 DNA reads TGTGTCAGCAGCTTAGGGACTAGCGCAGATACGCAGTATTTT. Its translation is CVSSLGTSADTQYF.